What follows describes a single T cell receptor beta chain. This sample was included in a study of radiotherapy plus CTLA-4 blockade in lung cancer. The study gave focal radiation plus ipilimumab CTLA-4 blockade to patients with chemo-refractory metastatic non-small-cell lung cancer. Measured with immunoSEQ multiplex PCR; TCRdb has only the in-frame clones, and not every one. This repertoire shows 90,000 or so clones, 86% found once; its top ten account for around 2%. The sequence came from a human donor with non-small cell lung cancer who had a partial response to radiotherapy plus ipilimumab. The sequencing used peripheral blood, collected from a patient treated with radiotherapy plus ipilimumab.

The CDR3 coding sequence is TGTGCCAGCAGAGCCGGGACAGGGGGCAATGAGCAGTTCTTC. Encoded protein: CASRAGTGGNEQFF. The J gene is TRBJ2-1, the V gene TRBV6-6, with 11 positions matching TRBD1. In germline, CDR1 is MNHNY, CDR2 SVGAGI (reference sequence). The CDR3 sequence is 14 residues long. The ends lost 6 bases at V and 6 bases at J; junction bases unmatched: 4.